This TCR beta chain is drawn from a study of identical twins. Broader study findings: The more abundant beta clonotypes in cord blood had fewer insertions, and memory repertoires did not show this.

A universal primer site was added by template switching, and unique molecular identifiers were carried by the cDNA. One entry per CDR3 protein, called by TCRdb with MiXCR from the 5' RACE reads. The data show around 960,000 distinct CDR3 sequences, with approximately 13% seen just once and around 1.5% held by the top ten. The CDR3 extends over 15 amino acids. The germline gives CDR1 SGHKS, CDR2 YYEKEE (reference sequence). V shed 0 bases and J shed 6 bases, with 15 bases lying between them. This clonotype was counted only a few times. The antigen remains unidentified. The data were also submitted as part of a second study, on yellow fever vaccine responses in identical twins. From that paper: Twins' vaccine T cell responses were reported to seem partly convergent and partly personalized.

Sequences were obtained from PBMCs. The chain couples TRBV5-5 to TRBJ1-1; D not resolved. The TCR comes from a woman aged 18-30 years in good health. CDR3 loop: CASSLGLGNKPEAFF. The CDR3 region has the DNA TGTGCCAGCAGCTTGGGGTTAGGGAACAAACCTGAAGCTTTCTTT.